The present entry profiles one TCR beta chain with its context. Its antigen remains unknown. TCRdb processed the 5' RACE reads anew with MiXCR; each CDR3 protein has one entry. The sample shows hundreds of thousands of distinct CDR3 sequences, 20% to 25% of them seen only once. This entry belongs to a study of T-cell memory formation after mild COVID-19. For the study at large: Largely, the TCR clusters proved donor specific.

Study-level points and caveats: For second-wave clones that peaked at day 37, SARS-CoV-2 specificity went unverified. Among contracting clones, CD4+ were mainly CM/EM and CD8+ enriched in EMRA.

The J segment lost 1 base and the V segment lost 5 bases, leaving 4 bases of the junction unmatched. CDR3 size: 14 residues. Germline V gene data show CDR1 as MRHNA and CDR2 as SNTAGT. This sequence originates from an adult woman who had mild COVID-19 (a few samples of this study predate the infection). Cell type and time point are not known. The chain couples TRBV6-4 to TRBJ1-1, with 7 bases that match TRBD1. The material sequenced was PBMCs or a T cell subset sorted from them (not recorded which). CDR3: CASSPQGGNTEAFF. DNA for the CDR3: TGTGCCAGCAGTCCCCAGGGGGGGAACACTGAAGCTTTCTTT.